The next 27 T cell receptor beta chains were all read from a single sample in a study of T cells in localized non-small cell lung cancer (dated by TCRdb to 2018 to 2021). Library preparation was by the immunoSEQ multiplex PCR assay. TCRdb holds this immuneACCESS table with in-frame rearrangements only. Some clones are missing; in checked studies, unresolved V genes explain under half, and the rest has no known cause. The table for this sample lists roughly 48,000 clones; approximately 75% of them were counted only once. Of the sample, about 17% is held by the ten largest clones. The specimen comprised peripheral blood, sampled before any cancer treatment. These receptor sequences come from a man aged 35 to 69 with stage I squamous cell lung carcinoma.

Remarks on this clone: A far larger clone is off by one base, so a read error is likely. The sample contains more than one DNA sequence encoding this CDR3. DNA of the CDR3: TGTGCCAGCAGCCAAGAACAGGGGTTTGTGAACACTGAAGCTTTCTTT. Its protein product is CASSQEQGFVNTEAFF. The chain recombines TRBV5-8 with TRBJ1-1; 7 bases match TRBD1. The ends lost 4 bases at V and 0 bases at J; junction bases unmatched: 9. The CDR3 consists of 16 residues. Germline-derived CDR1 and CDR2 are SGHTS and YDEGEE. Together with reference TRBV5-8 and TRBJ1-1, the CDR3 gives the full variable domain: EAGVTQSPTHLIKTRGQQATLRCSPISGHTSVYWYQQALGLGLQFLLWYDEGEERNRGNFPPRFSGRQFPNYSSELNVNALELEDSALYLCASSQEQGFVNTEAFFGQGTRLTVV.

The V call is TRBV29-1, the J call TRBJ2-3, with a weak D call TRBD1 (5 bases). V lost 0 bases and J lost 2, with 6 bases in between. CDR3 length equals 13 residues. Germline values: CDR1 SQVTM, CDR2 ANQGSEA. CDR3 bases: TGCAGCGTTGAAGATGGGGCCACAGATACGCAGTATTTT. Protein: CSVEDGATDTQYF.

This clone was counted a few times. CDR3 amino acids: CASSLFTASPLHF. In DNA, the CDR3 is TGTGCCAGCAGCTTATTTACAGCTTCACCCCTCCACTTT. The rearrangement uses TRBV7-3 and TRBJ1-6; D is unclear. Deletions cut 2 bases from V and 9 bases from J, with 8 bases between. There are 13 residues in the CDR3. CDR1 and CDR2 (germline): SGHTA, FQGTGA.

This clone was detected a few times. The chain recombines TRBV2 with TRBJ1-6; 7 positions agree with TRBD1. Per the germline V gene, CDR1 is SNHLY and CDR2 is FYNNEI. The trim removed 6 bases at V and 3 bases at J, leaving 5 bases unmatched. The CDR3 is 15 residues long. For the CDR3, the DNA is TGTGCCAGCAGGCTGACAGGGAACTATAATTCACCCCTCCACTTT. This encodes CASRLTGNYNSPLHF. Together with reference TRBV2 and TRBJ1-6, the CDR3 gives the full variable domain: EPEVTQTPSHQVTQMGQEVILRCVPISNHLYFYWYRQILGQKVEFLVSFYNNEISEKSEIFDDQFSVERPDGSNFTLKIRSTKLEDSAMYFCASRLTGNYNSPLHFGNGTRLTVT.

This clone was counted once. This chain joins TRBV5-1 and TRBJ2-7; D perhaps matches TRBD2 (6 bases). This CDR3 contains 16 residues. Germline lookup yields CDR1 SGHRS and CDR2 YFSETQ. V was trimmed by 4 bases and J by 3 bases, leaving 20 bases between them. The CDR3 here is CASSAGGIGVNYEQYF. The DNA for the CDR3 is TGCGCCAGCAGCGCCGGGGGTATCGGGGTCAACTACGAGCAGTACTTC.

The rearrangement joins TRBV6-4 to TRBJ2-1; a weak D match, TRBD2 (5 bases). V lost 5 bases and J lost 10, with 15 bases in between. CDR1 is MRHNA, CDR2 SNTAGT, per germline. The CDR3 sequence is 13 residues long. The CDR3 protein is CASSSGRTREQFF. CDR3 nucleotides: TGTGCCAGCAGTTCCGGGCGAACTAGGGAGCAGTTCTTC.

The gene calls are TRBV7-9 and TRBJ1-1; no clear D gene. The CDR3 is 12 residues long. Germline assignment: CDR1 SEHNR and CDR2 FQNEAQ (reference sequence). The V and J ends lost 10 bases and 4 bases respectively, with 13 bases between them. CDR3 coding DNA: TGTGCCACCACCCGGGTCCGCACTGAAGCTTTCTTT. This translates into CATTRVRTEAFF.

This clone has just a few counts. V and J are TRBV4-1 and TRBJ2-3; 7 nucleotides align to TRBD2. V lost 0 bases to trimming and J lost 5 bases; unmatched junction nucleotides: 5. This CDR3 is 15 amino acids long. Germline V lookup: CDR1 MGHRA, CDR2 YSYEKL. CDR3 in amino acids: CASSQEGRDGDTQYF. CDR3 bases: TGCGCCAGCAGCCAAGAGGGGAGGGATGGAGATACGCAGTATTTT.

In its sample, this clone was seen a few times. V and J are TRBV9 and TRBJ2-3, with D unresolved. The CDR3 covers 14 residues. The V and J ends lost 3 bases and 6 bases respectively, with 14 bases between them. Germline CDR1 SGDLS, CDR2 YYNGEE. CDR3 nucleotides: TGTGCCAGCAGCGAGGACGTAAGTCCTGATACGCAGTATTTT. This encodes CASSEDVSPDTQYF.

This chain links TRBV6-5 with TRBJ2-1, with 9 bases aligning to TRBD1. This CDR3 contains 16 residues. Germline trimming cut 2 bases from V and 10 bases from J; bases unmatched to any gene: 12. CDR1 is MNHEY and CDR2 is SVGAGI in the germline V gene. DNA of the CDR3: TGTGCCAGCAGTTACAACCCCGGGACAGGGTCGAGAGAGCAGTTCTTC. It is translated as CASSYNPGTGSREQFF.

The chain uses TRBV4-3 and TRBJ2-7, with TRBD1 matching 9 bases. J gave up 1 base and V 1 base, and 5 bases lay outside the gene matches. This CDR3 comprises 16 residues. The germline gives CDR1 LGHNA, CDR2 YSLEER. CDR3 in amino acids: CASSQVATGGSYEQYF. In nucleotides, the CDR3 is TGCGCCAGCAGCCAAGTGGCGACAGGGGGATCCTACGAGCAGTACTTC.

The rearrangement uses TRBV2 and TRBJ1-3; 8 bases agree with TRBD1. Per the germline V gene, CDR1 is SNHLY and CDR2 is FYNNEI. The ends lost 6 bases at V and 3 bases at J; junction bases unmatched: 1. The CDR3 runs 13 residues. The CDR3 is CASRGQVGNTIYF. The CDR3 region has the DNA TGTGCCAGCAGGGGACAGGTTGGAAACACCATATATTTT.

The chain links TRBV11-1 to TRBJ1-1; D unclear. V was pared by 2 bases and J by 1 base, with 8 bases between. Germline CDR1 reads SGHAT; CDR2 reads FQDESV (reference sequence). CDR3 size: 14 residues. The DNA for the CDR3 is TGTGCCAGCAGCTTACGGTCAGGGAACACTGAAGCTTTCTTT. This gives the protein CASSLRSGNTEAFF.

This clone has a handful of counts. This rearrangement joins TRBV18 to TRBJ2-1; no clear D gene. The V and J ends lost 0 bases and 2 bases respectively, with 14 bases between them. Per the germline V gene, CDR1 is KGHSH and CDR2 is LQKENI. This CDR3 is 17 amino acids long. The CDR3 is CASSPPLGAATYNEQFF. The CDR3 DNA follows: TGTGCCAGCTCACCACCTTTAGGTGCAGCCACCTACAATGAGCAGTTCTTC.

This chain connects TRBV5-6 to TRBJ1-3, with D unclear. This CDR3 has 12 amino acids. Deletions cut 1 base from V and 4 bases from J, with 3 bases between. CDR1 is SGHDT and CDR2 is YYEEEE in the germline V gene. Here the CDR3 reads CASSLSGNTIYF. Here the CDR3 DNA reads TGTGCCAGCAGCTTGAGCGGAAACACCATATATTTT. Filled out from reference TRBV5-6 and TRBJ1-3, the complete variable domain reads DAGVTQSPTHLIKTRGQQVTLRCSPKSGHDTVSWYQQALGQGPQFIFQYYEEEERQRGNFPDRFSGHQFPNYSSELNVNALLLGDSALYLCASSLSGNTIYFGEGSWLTVV.

The table lists this clone with a count of one. The chain is built from TRBV6-5 and TRBJ1-1, with a weak D call TRBD1 (6 bases). Germline CDR1 is MNHEY and CDR2 is SVGAGI. V shed 2 bases and J shed 5 bases, with 15 bases lying between them. The CDR3 contains 15 residues. DNA for the CDR3: TGTGCCAGCAGTTACGGTGAGACAGGAGGAACTGAAGCTTTCTTT. Its protein product is CASSYGETGGTEAFF.

J is TRBJ2-7 and V is TRBV6-1; unclear D gene. CDR1 is MNHNS and CDR2 is SASEGT in the germline V gene. The CDR3 totals 11 residues. V was trimmed by 0 bases and J by 6 bases, leaving 3 bases between them. The CDR3 DNA reads as TGTGCCAGCAGTGAAGCAGCCGAGCAGTACTTC. Protein product: CASSEAAEQYF.

This chain joins TRBV5-5 and TRBJ2-7, with TRBD2 as a possible D gene (6 bases). Trimming stripped 2 bases from V and 3 bases from J, with 18 bases between. CDR1 and CDR2 (germline): SGHKS, YYEKEE (reference sequence). This CDR3 contains 16 residues. The CDR3 loop reads CASSLAAQGGIYEQYF. The CDR3 nucleotides are TGTGCCAGCAGCTTAGCTGCGCAGGGCGGGATCTACGAGCAGTACTTC.

This chain joins TRBV21-1 and TRBJ2-1; no DNA check was done on the table's D call, TRBD1. TRBV21-1 is designated a pseudogene. The CDR3 contains 14 residues. The CDR3 spells CASSTSKQGCEQFF. The CDR3 DNA is TGTGCCAGCAGCACAAGTAAACAGGGATGTGAGCAGTTCTTC.

This rearrangement joins TRBV11-2 to TRBJ2-2; TRBD1 matches 8 bases. CDR3 length: 15 amino acids. V lost 5 bases, J lost 3 bases, and 5 bases stayed unmatched. CDR1 and CDR2 from the germline V gene are SGHAT and FQNNGV. The CDR3 sequence is CASSPGQGDTGELFF. Here the CDR3 DNA reads TGTGCCAGCAGCCCCGGACAGGGAGACACCGGGGAGCTGTTTTTT.

The CDR3 region is CASRQRQGINNSPLHF. The CDR3 nucleotides are TGTGCCAGCAGGCAAAGACAGGGAATTAATAATTCACCCCTCCACTTT. J is TRBJ1-6 and V is TRBV5-5, with 7 bases lining up with TRBD1. V gave up 5 bases and J gave up 5 bases; unmatched junction bases: 10. CDR1 and CDR2 from the germline V gene are SGHKS and YYEKEE (reference sequence). This CDR3 is 16 amino acids long. The full variable domain, in which reference TRBV5-5 and TRBJ1-6 provide the parts outside the CDR3, is DAGVTQSPTHLIKTRGQQVTLRCSPISGHKSVSWYQQVLGQGPQFIFQYYEKEERGRGNFPDRFSARQFPNYSSELNVNALLLGDSALYLCASRQRQGINNSPLHFGNGTRLTVT.

This sequence joins TRBV9 and TRBJ1-1, with D unclear. V was trimmed by 7 bases and J by 6 bases, leaving 19 bases between them. Looked up from germline, CDR1 is SGDLS and CDR2 is YYNGEE. The CDR3 contains 14 residues. CDR3 nucleotide sequence: TGTGCCAGCGGTTTCGGTTCGTTCGGAGCTGAAGCTTTCTTT. It translates to CASGFGSFGAEAFF.

This chain uses TRBV7-2 with TRBJ2-5; D ambiguous. V lost 1 base and J lost 7, with 10 bases in between. The CDR3 runs to 13 residues. The germline CDR1 and CDR2 sequences are SGHTA and FQGNSA. As DNA, the CDR3 is TGTGCCAGCAGCTTAGAAGGCCACGCGACCCAGTACTTC. Translating it yields CASSLEGHATQYF.

The chain uses TRBV6-4 and TRBJ1-1; D is unclear. CDR3 length equals 13 residues. Trimming took off 4 bases at V and 2 bases at J, with 8 bases between the two ends. The germline V gene has CDR1 MRHNA and CDR2 SNTAGT. The CDR3 region has the DNA TGTGCCAGCAGTGTCGAGGGAAACACTGAAGCTTTCTTT. This codes for CASSVEGNTEAFF.

The J gene is TRBJ2-5, the V gene TRBV6-1, with 9 nucleotides matching TRBD1. Germline V CDR1 and CDR2: MNHNS, SASEGT. The CDR3 is 14 residues long. The V gene end was trimmed by 6 bases and the J gene end by 5 bases; junction bases not matched to a gene: 7. DNA for the CDR3: TGTGCCAGCAGCACAGGGGGCGCAGGGGAGACCCAGTACTTC. This encodes CASSTGGAGETQYF.

This clone was seen many times. The genes are TRBV4-3 and TRBJ1-1; D might be TRBD1 (5 bases). Trimming left V 0 bases short and J 11 bases short, with 16 bases between. In germline, CDR1 is LGHNA, CDR2 YSLEER. The CDR3 length is 14 residues. CDR3 DNA sequence: TGCGCCAGCAGCCAAGATTTGGGGGGGGATTTGGCTTTCTTT. It codes for CASSQDLGGDLAFF.

For the CDR3, the DNA is TGTGCCAGCAGGCTGTACAGGGGGCCTAACTATGGCTACACCTTC. This sequence encodes CASRLYRGPNYGYTF. The chain carries TRBV28 and TRBJ1-2; 9 positions match TRBD1. The CDR3 extends over 15 amino acids. Germline lookup yields CDR1 MDHEN and CDR2 SYDVKM. V was clipped by 6 bases and J by 0 bases; unmatched bases: 5.